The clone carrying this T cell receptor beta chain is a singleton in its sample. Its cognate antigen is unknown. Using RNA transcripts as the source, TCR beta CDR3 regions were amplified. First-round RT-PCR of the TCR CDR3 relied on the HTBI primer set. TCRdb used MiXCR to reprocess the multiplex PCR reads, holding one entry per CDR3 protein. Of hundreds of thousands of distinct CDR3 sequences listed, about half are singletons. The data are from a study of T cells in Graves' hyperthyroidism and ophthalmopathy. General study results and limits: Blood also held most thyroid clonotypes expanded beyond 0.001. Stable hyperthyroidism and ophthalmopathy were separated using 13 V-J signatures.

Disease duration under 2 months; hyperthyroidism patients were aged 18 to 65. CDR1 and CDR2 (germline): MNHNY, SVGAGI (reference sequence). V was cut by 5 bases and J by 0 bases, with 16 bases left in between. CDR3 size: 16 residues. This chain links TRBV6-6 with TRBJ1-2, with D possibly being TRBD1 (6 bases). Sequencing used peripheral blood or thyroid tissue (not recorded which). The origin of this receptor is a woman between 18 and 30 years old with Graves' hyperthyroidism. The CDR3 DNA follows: TGTGCCAGCAGTGATCCCCGGGACAAAACTAACTATGGCTACACCTTC. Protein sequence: CASSDPRDKTNYGYTF.